The 6 T cell receptor beta chains reported below all come from one sample, sequenced in a study of CXCR3-negative and CXCR3-positive naive CD8 T cells (dated by TCRdb to about 2019). Their target antigens are unknown. Instrument used: NextSeq 550. The Human TCR Profiling Kit (MiLaboratory) was used to prepare UMI-labeled 5' RACE TRB cDNA libraries. Following TCRdb reprocessing, every CDR3 protein sequence forms one entry, and DNA is not provided. The sample table gives around 63,000 distinct CDR3 sequences. Approximately 4.4% of the sample is held by the ten biggest clonotypes. General study outcomes and caveats: TRB CDR3s from CXCR3-positive naive cells showed higher hydrophobicity (lower Kidera factor 4), lower energy, and higher strength and volume indices than CXCR3-negative naive cells.

The material sequenced was naive CXCR3+ CD8+ T cells from blood. This specimen's cell subset or site label, per the study, means: CD45RO-CCR7+CD27+CD95- naive CD8+ T cells expressing CXCR3 (TNR3+). These receptors originate from a human donor in good health. Some clones in this sample may be carry-over from other donors' samples.

The V and J genes are TRBV28 and TRBJ2-3; TCRdb picks TRBD1, but there is no DNA to check that call. Germline assignment: CDR1 MDHEN and CDR2 SYDVKM. This CDR3 has 17 residues. The CDR3 sequence is CASSGTSGTGDTDTQYF. Drawing the rest from reference TRBV28 and TRBJ2-3, the complete variable domain is DVKVTQSSRYLVKRTGEKVFLECVQDMDHENMFWYRQDPGLGLRLIYFSYDVKMKEKGDIPEGYSVSREKKERFSLILESASTNQTSMYLCASSGTSGTGDTDTQYFGPGTRLTVL.

The gene calls are TRBV14 and TRBJ2-5; TCRdb lists TRBD1, though no DNA is available to test this call. In germline, CDR1 is SGHDN, CDR2 FVKESK. The CDR3 length is 16 residues. CDR3 sequence: CASSQVLDRGRETQYF.

The CDR3 reads CSVWGVHTGELFF. The V call is TRBV29-1, the J call TRBJ2-2; absent DNA, TCRdb's TRBD1 call cannot be checked. This CDR3 is built from 13 residues. The germline CDR1 and CDR2 sequences are SQVTM and ANQGSEA.

The chain couples TRBV19 to TRBJ2-2; TCRdb names TRBD1, which stays unverified in the absence of DNA. The CDR3 sequence is 13 residues long. The germline CDR1 and CDR2 sequences are LNHDA and SQIVND (reference sequence). The CDR3 protein is CASRTGGHGELFF.

The rearrangement joins TRBV29-1 to TRBJ2-2; as DNA is missing, the TRBD1 call by TCRdb cannot be tested. This CDR3 has 16 amino acids. The germline CDR1 and CDR2 sequences are SQVTM and ANQGSEA. This CDR3 is CSVFFPGQGLVGELFF.

V usage is TRBV29-1 and J usage is TRBJ2-1; lacking DNA, the TRBD1 call made by TCRdb goes unchecked. The CDR3 runs to 13 residues. Germline CDR1 SQVTM, CDR2 ANQGSEA. The CDR3 reads CSGGTGTSNEQFF.